The clone carrying this T cell receptor (beta chain) was counted between two and nine times. Original processing methods: Cell counts per sample came from amplifying reference gene primers. Sequencing was performed with immunoSEQ multiplex PCR; in TCRdb, only in-frame clones are kept and a portion is missing. V and J calls and clone size are as listed in that table; D and trimming were resolved from the DNA. The sample yields some 240,000 clones, approximately 78% seen once. This sample was included in a study of blood T cell repertoires in COVID-19. Study at large: There were acute and convalescent COVID-19 samples, and they came from the United States, Italy and Spain. PBMCs, B-cell-depleted T cells, or T cells provided the cDNA or gDNA that made up the material.

Specimen: peripheral blood. The sequence was collected from a woman in her fifties or sixties with active or convalescent COVID-19.

This CDR3 is CASSQDGQGDGYTF. CDR3 in DNA: TGTGCCAGCAGCCAAGATGGACAGGGGGATGGCTACACCTTC. V gene TRBV3-1 (or the pseudogene TRBV3-2) combines with J gene TRBJ1-2, with 10 bases fitting TRBD1. With V trimmed by 0 bases and J by 6 bases, 1 base remained unmatched. The length of the CDR3 is 14 residues. The germline V gene has CDR1 LGHDT and CDR2 YNNKEL (reference sequence).